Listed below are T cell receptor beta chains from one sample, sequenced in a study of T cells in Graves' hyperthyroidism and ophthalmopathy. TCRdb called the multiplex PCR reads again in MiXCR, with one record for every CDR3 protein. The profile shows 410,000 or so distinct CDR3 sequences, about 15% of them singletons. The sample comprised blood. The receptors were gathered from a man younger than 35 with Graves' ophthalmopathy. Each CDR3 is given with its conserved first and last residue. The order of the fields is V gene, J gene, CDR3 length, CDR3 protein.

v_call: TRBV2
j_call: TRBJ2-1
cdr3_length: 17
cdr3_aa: CASRDTSGASSYNEQFF

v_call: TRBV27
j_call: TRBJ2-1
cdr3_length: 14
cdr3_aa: CASSWERGGLEQFF

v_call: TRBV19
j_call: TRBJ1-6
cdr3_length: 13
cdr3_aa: CASKHGGNSPLHF

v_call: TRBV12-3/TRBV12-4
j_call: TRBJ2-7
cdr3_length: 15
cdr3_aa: CASSGLAGGNYEQYF

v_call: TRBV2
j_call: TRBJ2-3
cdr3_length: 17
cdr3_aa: CARGGGLAGAGTDTQYF

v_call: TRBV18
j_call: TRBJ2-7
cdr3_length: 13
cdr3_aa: CASSLQGAREQYF

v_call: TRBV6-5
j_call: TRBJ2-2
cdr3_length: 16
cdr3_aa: CASSSSGGPNTGELFF

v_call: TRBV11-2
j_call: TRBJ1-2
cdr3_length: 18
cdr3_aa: CASSQGGTGAPLEDGYTF

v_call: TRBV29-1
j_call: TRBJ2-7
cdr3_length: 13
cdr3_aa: CSVGRVDPYEQYF

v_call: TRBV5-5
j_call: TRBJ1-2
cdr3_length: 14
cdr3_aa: CASSLIPDNYGYTF

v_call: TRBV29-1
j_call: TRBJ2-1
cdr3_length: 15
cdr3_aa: CSVVLGLAENNEQFF

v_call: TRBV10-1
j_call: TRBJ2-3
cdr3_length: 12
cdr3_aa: CASSDVRDTQYF

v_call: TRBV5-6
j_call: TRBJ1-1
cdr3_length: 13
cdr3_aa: CASSRGPNSEAFF

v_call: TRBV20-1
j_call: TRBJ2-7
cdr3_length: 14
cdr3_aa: CSAREDRGFTEQYF

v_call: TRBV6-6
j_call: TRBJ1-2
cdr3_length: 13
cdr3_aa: CASSYTVVYGYTF

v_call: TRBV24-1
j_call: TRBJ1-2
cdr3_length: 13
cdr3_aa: CATSDLSGKGYTF

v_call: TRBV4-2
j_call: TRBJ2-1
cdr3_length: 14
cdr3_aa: CASSHLAAASEQFF

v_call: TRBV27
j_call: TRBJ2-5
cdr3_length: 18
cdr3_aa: CASSIRRGTSGTQETQYF

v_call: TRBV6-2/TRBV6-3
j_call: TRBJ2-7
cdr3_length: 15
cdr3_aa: CASSFQRGGQYEQYF

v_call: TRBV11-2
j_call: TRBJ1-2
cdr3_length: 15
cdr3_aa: CASALDGRLHYGYTF

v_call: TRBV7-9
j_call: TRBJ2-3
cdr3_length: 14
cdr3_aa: CASSLAPRARPQYF

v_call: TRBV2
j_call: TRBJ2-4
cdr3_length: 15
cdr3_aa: CASSELGQVKNIQYF

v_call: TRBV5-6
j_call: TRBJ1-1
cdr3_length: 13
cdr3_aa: CASSPGPGTEAFF

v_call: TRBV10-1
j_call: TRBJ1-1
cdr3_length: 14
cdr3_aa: CASSGGGLDTEAFF

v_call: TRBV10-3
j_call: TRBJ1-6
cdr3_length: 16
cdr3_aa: CAIRPGTGMGNSPLHF

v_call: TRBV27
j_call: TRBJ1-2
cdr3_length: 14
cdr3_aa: CASSLTGTRNGYTF

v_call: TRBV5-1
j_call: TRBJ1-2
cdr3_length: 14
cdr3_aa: CASNLDRGIYGYTF

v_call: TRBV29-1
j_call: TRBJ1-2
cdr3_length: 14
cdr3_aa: CSVTGEGRIGGYTF

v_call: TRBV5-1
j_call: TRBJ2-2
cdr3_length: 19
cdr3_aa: CASSLGLAGGQSYTGELFF

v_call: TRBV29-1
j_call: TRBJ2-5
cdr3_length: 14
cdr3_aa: CSVRLAGYQETQYF

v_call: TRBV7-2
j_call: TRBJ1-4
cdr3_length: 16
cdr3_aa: CASSLNGGTANEKLFF

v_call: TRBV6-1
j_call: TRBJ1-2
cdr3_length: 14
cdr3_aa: CASSLGGSYSGYTF

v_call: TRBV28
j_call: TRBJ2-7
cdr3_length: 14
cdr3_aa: CASSSLVGSYEQYF

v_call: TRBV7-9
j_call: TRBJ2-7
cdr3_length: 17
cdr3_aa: CASSLTPVLDRAYEQYF

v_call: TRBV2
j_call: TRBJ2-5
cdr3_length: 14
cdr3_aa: CASSAENNQETQYF

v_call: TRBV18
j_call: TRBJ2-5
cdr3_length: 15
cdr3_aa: CASSPGILYQETQYF

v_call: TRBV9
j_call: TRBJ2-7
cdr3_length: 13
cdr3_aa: CASSAETSYEQYF

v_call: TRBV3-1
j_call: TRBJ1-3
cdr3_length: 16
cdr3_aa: CASSLNRGLSWDTIYF

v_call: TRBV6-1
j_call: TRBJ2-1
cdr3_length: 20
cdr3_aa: CASSTVLTGVPAGGYNEQFF

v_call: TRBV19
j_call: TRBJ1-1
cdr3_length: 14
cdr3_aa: CASSKGGIGAEAFF

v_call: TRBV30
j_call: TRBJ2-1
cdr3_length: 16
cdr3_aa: CAWTVKGLAGEGEQFF

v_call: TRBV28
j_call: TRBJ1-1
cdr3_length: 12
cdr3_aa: CASRSTGGSAFF

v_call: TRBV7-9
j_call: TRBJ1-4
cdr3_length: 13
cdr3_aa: CASSSGTGKKLFF

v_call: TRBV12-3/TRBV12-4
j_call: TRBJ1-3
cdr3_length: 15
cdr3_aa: CASRLDSNSGNTIYF

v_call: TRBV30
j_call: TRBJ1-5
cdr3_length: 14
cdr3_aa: CAWSRTSGAEPQHF

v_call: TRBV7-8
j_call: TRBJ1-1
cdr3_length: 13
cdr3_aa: CASTRGGKTEAFF